Below, 5 T cell receptor delta chains from the same sample are listed, as sequenced in a study of human gamma delta and Vdelta1 T cells. TCRdb reapplied CATT to the PCR reads. The table shows thousands of delta-chain clones, with less than 50% occurring only once. What these receptors recognize is not known. Sequencing used Vdelta1 gamma-delta T cells from blood grown in culture (DOT cells). Receptors were obtained from a human donor in good health.

The chain has TRDV1 and TRDJ1, with 8 bases that match TRDD3. Per the germline V gene, CDR1 is TSWWSYY and CDR2 is QGS. V lost 1 base and J lost 0; bases outside the gene matches: 16. CDR3 length: 20 amino acids. The CDR3 nucleotides read TGTGCTCTTGGGGAACCTAACGGCGGATGTATACTGGGGGACACCGATAAACTCATCTTT. Its protein product is CALGEPNGGCILGDTDKLIF.

This clone has just a few counts. This sequence joins TRDV1 and TRDJ1; D possibly corresponds to TRDD2 (6 bases). The CDR3 contains 20 residues. Germline V gene data show CDR1 as TSWWSYY and CDR2 as QGS. V was shortened by 0 bases and J by 2 bases, with 25 bases between the two germline ends. This chain's CDR3 is CALGELLPFRSPGETDKLIF. DNA of the CDR3: TGTGCTCTTGGGGAACTACTTCCTTTCCGCTCTCCTGGCGAGACCGATAAACTCATCTTT.

The chain links TRDV1 to TRDJ1, with D tentatively TRDD3 (5 bases). The germline V gene encodes CDR1 TSWWSYY and CDR2 QGS. With 2 bases removed from V and 0 bases from J, the gap between germline ends came to 16 bases. The CDR3 extends over 17 amino acids. CDR3 nucleotide sequence: TGTGCTCTTGGGGAAAAAGCGGGGGGCCCTAACACCGATAAACTCATCTTT. This gives the protein CALGEKAGGPNTDKLIF.

The chain has TRDV1 and TRDJ2; 13 bases agree with TRDD3. The trim removed 0 bases at V and 5 bases at J, leaving 33 bases unmatched. The germline CDR1 and CDR2 sequences are TSWWSYY and QGS. This CDR3 comprises 27 residues. As DNA, the CDR3 is TGTGCTCTTGGGGAACTGTACGACACTGGGGGATACGAAGTACTGGGGGATACGGGATGGGCTACAGCACAACTCTTCTTT. Residues: CALGELYDTGGYEVLGDTGWATAQLFF.

By frequency in the sample, this clone is medium-sized (0.01 to 0.1%). The genes are TRDV1 and TRDJ1; 10 bases match TRDD3. The germline V gene encodes CDR1 TSWWSYY and CDR2 QGS. V lost 5 bases, J lost 1 base, and 22 bases stayed unmatched. This CDR3 has 21 amino acids. The CDR3 bases are TGTGCTCTTGGGATGCCACGGTATTCCCCCTTTACTGGGGGATCCACCGATAAACTCATCTTT. Its translation is CALGMPRYSPFTGGSTDKLIF.